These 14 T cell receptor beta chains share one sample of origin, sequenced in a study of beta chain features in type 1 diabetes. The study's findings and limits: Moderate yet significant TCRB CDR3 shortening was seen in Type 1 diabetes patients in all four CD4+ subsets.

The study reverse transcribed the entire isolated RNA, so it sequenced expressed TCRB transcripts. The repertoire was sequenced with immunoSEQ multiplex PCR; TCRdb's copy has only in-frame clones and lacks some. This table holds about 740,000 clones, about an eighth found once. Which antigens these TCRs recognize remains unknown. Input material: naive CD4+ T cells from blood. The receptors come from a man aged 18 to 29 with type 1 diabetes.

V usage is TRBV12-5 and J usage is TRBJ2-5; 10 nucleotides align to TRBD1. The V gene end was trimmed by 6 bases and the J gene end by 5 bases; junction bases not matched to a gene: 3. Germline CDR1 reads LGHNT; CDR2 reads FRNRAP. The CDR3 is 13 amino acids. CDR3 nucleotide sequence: TGTGCTAGTGGCTGGACAGGGGGGGAGACCCAGTACTTC. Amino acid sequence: CASGWTGGETQYF. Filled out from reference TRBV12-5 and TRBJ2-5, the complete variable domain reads DARVTQTPRHKVTEMGQEVTMRCQPILGHNTVFWYRQTMMQGLELLAYFRNRAPLDDSGMPKDRFSAEMPDATLATLKIQPSEPRDSAVYFCASGWTGGETQYFGPGTRLLVL.

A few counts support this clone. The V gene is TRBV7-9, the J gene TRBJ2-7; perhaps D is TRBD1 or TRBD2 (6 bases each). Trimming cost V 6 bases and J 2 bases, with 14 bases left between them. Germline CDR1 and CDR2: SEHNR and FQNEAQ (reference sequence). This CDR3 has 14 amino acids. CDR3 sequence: CASRVGGSTYEQYF. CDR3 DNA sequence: TGTGCCAGCAGGGTCGGGGGCTCAACCTACGAGCAGTACTTC.

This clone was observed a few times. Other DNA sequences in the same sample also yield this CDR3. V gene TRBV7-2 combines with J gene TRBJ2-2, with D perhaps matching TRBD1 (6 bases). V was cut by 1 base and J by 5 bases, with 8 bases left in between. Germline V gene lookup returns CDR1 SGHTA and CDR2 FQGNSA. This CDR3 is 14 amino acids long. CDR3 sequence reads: CASSLVGGTGELFF. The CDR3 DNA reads TGTGCCAGCAGCTTAGTAGGGGGTACCGGGGAGCTGTTTTTT.

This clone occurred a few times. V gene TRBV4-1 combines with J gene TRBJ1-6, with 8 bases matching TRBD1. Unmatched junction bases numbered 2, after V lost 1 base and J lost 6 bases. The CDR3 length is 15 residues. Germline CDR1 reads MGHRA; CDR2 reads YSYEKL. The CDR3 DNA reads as TGCGCCAGCAGCCAAGGACAGGGGCCTAATTCACCCCTCCACTTT. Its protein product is CASSQGQGPNSPLHF.

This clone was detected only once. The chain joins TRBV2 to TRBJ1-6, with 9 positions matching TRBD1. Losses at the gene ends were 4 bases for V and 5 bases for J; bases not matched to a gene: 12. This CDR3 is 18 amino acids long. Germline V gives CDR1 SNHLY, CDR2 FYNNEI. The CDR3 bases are TGTGCCAGCAGTGTACAGGGGGCGCGGTTGGTGGATAATTCACCCCTCCACTTT. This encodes CASSVQGARLVDNSPLHF.

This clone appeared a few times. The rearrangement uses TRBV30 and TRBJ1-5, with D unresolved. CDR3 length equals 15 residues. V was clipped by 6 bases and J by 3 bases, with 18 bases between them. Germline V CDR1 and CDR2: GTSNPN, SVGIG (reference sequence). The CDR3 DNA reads TGTGCCTGCACCCCTGCAGCAGGTAACAATCAGCCCCAGCATTTT. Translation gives CACTPAAGNNQPQHF.

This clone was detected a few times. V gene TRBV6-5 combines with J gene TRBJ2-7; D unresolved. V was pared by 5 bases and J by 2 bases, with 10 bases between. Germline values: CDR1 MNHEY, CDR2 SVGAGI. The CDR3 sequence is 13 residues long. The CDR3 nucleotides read TGTGCCAGCAGTACGGACCCAACCTACGAGCAGTACTTC. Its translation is CASSTDPTYEQYF.

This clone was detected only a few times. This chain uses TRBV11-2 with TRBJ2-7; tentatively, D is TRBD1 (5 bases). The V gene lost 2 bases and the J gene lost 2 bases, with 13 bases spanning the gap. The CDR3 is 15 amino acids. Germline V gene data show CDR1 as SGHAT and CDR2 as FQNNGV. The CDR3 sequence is CASSLSPGQPYEQYF. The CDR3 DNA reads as TGTGCCAGCAGCTTATCTCCAGGGCAGCCCTACGAGCAGTACTTC.

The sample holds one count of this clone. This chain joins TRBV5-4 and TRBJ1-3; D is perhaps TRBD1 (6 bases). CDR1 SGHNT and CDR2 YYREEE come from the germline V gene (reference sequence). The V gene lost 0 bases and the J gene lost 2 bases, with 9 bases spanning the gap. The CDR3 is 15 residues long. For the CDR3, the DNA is TGTGCCAGCAGCTTGGGAGGACAGACTGGAAACACCATATATTTT. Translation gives CASSLGGQTGNTIYF.

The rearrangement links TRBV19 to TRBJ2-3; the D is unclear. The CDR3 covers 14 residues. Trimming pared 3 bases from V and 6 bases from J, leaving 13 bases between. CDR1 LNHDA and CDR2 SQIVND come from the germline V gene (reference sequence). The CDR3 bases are TGTGCCAGTAGTATCCGGGCAAACGGGGATACGCAGTATTTT. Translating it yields CASSIRANGDTQYF.

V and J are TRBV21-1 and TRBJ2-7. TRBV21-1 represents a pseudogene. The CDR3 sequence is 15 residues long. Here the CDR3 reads CASSMARLTLYEQYF. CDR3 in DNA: TGTGCCAGCAGCATGGCAAGGTTAACCCTCTACGAGCAGTACTTC.

The CDR3 sequence is CASSLPPGTGTYGYTF. As DNA, the CDR3 is TGTGCCAGCAGTCTACCTCCCGGGACAGGGACTTACGGCTACACCTTC. The chain has TRBV28 and TRBJ1-2; the match to TRBD1 covers 9 bases. Germline V gives CDR1 MDHEN, CDR2 SYDVKM. The CDR3 consists of 16 residues. V lost 5 bases to trimming and J lost 8 bases; unmatched junction nucleotides: 15.

The CDR3: CATSRPTGQRGTEAFF. The CDR3 nucleotides read TGTGCCACCAGCAGACCAACGGGACAACGGGGCACTGAAGCTTTCTTT. The rearrangement joins TRBV15 to TRBJ1-1, with D possibly being TRBD1 (6 bases). Trimming cost V 2 bases and J 4 bases, with 17 bases left between them. The CDR3 is made up of 16 amino acids. Germline V lookup: CDR1 LNHNV, CDR2 YYDKDF (reference sequence). Full variable domain (missing parts from reference TRBV15 and TRBJ1-1): DAMVIQNPRYQVTQFGKPVTLSCSQTLNHNVMYWYQQKSSQAPKLLFHYYDKDFNNEADTPDNFQSRRPNTSFCFLDIRSPGLGDTAMYLCATSRPTGQRGTEAFFGQGTRLTVV.

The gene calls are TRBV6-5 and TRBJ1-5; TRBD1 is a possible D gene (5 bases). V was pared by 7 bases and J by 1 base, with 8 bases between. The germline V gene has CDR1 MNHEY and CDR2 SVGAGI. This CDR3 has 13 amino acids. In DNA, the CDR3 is TGTGCCAGCAAACAGGAAAGCAATCAGCCCCAGCATTTT. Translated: CASKQESNQPQHF.